This paragraph covers one T cell receptor beta chain sequence. Its cognate antigen is unknown. This entry comes from a study of beta chain features in type 1 diabetes. Study-level results: The analysis here could not establish whether HLA type shapes TCRB rearrangement.

The purity of all sorted populations exceeded 95%. The CDR3 spans 16 residues. Germline lookup yields CDR1 MGHDK and CDR2 SYGVNS. Deletions cut 3 bases from V and 0 bases from J, with 11 bases between. All of the isolated RNA was reverse transcribed, so expressed TCRB transcripts were sequenced. TCRdb's table, derived via immunoSEQ multiplex PCR, lists solely in-frame clones and lacks some. The sample holds 450,000 or so clones, 9.5% to 12% seen once. Sequences were obtained from naive CD4+ T cells from blood. The receptor comes from a woman aged 18-35 years in good health. This sequence joins TRBV25-1 and TRBJ2-2; perhaps TRBD2 as D (5 bases). CDR3 in DNA: TGTGCCAGCAGTGACAATACCGGGACGAACACCGGGGAGCTGTTTTTT. Protein: CASSDNTGTNTGELFF.